The T cell receptor (beta chain) under discussion was sequenced for a study of OX40 agonist ivuxolimab in advanced cancers. Libraries were prepared by immunoSEQ multiplex PCR; TCRdb keeps only in-frame clonotypes and omits some of them. The sample lists about 72,000 clones, roughly 88% occurring once. This clone was seen repeatedly, ten times or more. The CDR3 loop spans 17 amino acids. Germline assignment: CDR1 LGHNA and CDR2 YNFKEQ. With 3 bases removed from V and 1 base from J, the gap between germline ends came to 18 bases. The chain recombines TRBV4-2 with TRBJ1-1; possible D gene TRBD1, 5 bases. Sequenced material: CD4+ or CD8+ T cells sorted from blood, taken in a trial of the OX40 agonist ivuxolimab. The TCR originated in an adult with an advanced solid tumor such as melanoma, head and neck, liver or kidney cancer. CDR3 protein: CASSHPPPGGRNTEAFF. CDR3 in DNA: TGTGCCAGCAGCCATCCCCCCCCCGGGGGGAGGAACACTGAAGCTTTCTTT.